This T cell receptor (beta chain) was profiled in a study of neurological immune-mediated disorders. Study-wide results and limits: With the multiple sclerosis repertoire cluster, none of the clinical or MRI features showed an association. Among 34 multiple sclerosis patients, 18 had repertoires that phylogenetic grouping placed in one related-CDR3 cluster, a possible signature.

This CDR3 is built from 14 residues. Germline assignment: CDR1 KGHSH and CDR2 LQKENI. V trimming: 3 bases; J trimming: 3 bases; junction bases outside the gene matches: 5. A single run covered 15-18 subjects with over 190 million TCR-beta sequences. MiXCR, run by TCRdb on the 5' RACE reads, gives a single entry per CDR3 protein. Seen here are roughly 100,000 distinct CDR3 sequences, approximately 3.3% observed once, and the top ten hold 5% to 6.5%. The table lists this clonotype with many counts. What it binds is not known. The TCR originated in a woman aged 18-29 years with multiple sclerosis. V gene TRBV18 combines with J gene TRBJ2-7; 7 bases agree with TRBD1. The sample taken for sequencing was PBMCs. The DNA of the CDR3 is TGTGCCAGCTCACCCTACGGACAGGTCTACGAGCAGTACTTC. Residues: CASSPYGQVYEQYF.